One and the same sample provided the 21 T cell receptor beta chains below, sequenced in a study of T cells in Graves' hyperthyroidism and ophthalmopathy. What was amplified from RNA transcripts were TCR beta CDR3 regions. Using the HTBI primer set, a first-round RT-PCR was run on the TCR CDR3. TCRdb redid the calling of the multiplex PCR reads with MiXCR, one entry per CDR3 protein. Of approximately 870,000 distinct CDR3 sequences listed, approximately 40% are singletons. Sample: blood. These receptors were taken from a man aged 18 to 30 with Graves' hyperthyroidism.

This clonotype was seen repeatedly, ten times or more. The DNA for the CDR3 is TGTGCCAGCAGAGGGGGAGGCGAAGAACTGTTTTTT. It yields the protein CASRGGGEELFF. The rearrangement joins TRBV13 to TRBJ1-4; TRBD1 might be the D (6 bases). The germline CDR1 and CDR2 sequences are PRHDT and FYEKMQ (reference sequence). Trimming pared 6 bases from V and 12 bases from J, leaving 14 bases between. CDR3 length: 12 residues.

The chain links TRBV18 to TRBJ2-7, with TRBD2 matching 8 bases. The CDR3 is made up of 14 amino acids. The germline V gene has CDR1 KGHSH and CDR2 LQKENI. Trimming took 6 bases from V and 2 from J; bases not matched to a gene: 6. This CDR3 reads CASSTGGPTYEQYF. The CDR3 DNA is TGTGCCAGCTCCACGGGAGGGCCTACCTACGAGCAGTACTTC.

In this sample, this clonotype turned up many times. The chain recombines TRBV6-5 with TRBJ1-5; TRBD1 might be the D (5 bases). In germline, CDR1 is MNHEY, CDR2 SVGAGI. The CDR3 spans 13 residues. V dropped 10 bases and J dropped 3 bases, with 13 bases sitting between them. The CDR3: CATRGEANQPQHF. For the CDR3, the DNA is TGTGCCACCCGGGGGGAGGCCAATCAGCCCCAGCATTTT.

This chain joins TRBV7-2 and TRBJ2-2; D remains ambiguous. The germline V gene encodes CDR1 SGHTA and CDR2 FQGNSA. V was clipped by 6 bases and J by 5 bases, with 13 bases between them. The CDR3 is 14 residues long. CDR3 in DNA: TGTGCCAGCAGACACCCTCAAGTTACCGGGGAGCTGTTTTTT. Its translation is CASRHPQVTGELFF.

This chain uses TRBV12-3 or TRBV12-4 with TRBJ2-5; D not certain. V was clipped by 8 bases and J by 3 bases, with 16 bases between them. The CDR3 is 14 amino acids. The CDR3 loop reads CASGSWASEETQYF. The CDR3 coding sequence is TGTGCCAGCGGCTCCTGGGCATCCGAAGAGACCCAGTACTTC.

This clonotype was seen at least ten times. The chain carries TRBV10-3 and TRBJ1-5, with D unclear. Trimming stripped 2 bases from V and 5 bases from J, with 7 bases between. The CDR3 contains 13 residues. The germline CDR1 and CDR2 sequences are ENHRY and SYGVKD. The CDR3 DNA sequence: TGTGCCATCAGTGAGCGCGGGGATCAGCCCCAGCATTTT. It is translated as CAISERGDQPQHF.

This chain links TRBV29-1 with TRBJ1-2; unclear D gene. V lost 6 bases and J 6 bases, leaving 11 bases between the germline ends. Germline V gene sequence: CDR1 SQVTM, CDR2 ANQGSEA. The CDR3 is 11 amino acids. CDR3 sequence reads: CSVAPPDGYTF. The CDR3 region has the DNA TGCAGCGTAGCCCCCCCGGATGGCTACACCTTC.

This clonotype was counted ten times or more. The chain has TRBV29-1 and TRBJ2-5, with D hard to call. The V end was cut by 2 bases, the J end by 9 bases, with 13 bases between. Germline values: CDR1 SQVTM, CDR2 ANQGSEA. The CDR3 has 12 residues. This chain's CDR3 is CSVEWFQESQYF. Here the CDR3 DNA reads TGCAGCGTTGAATGGTTCCAGGAGTCCCAGTACTTC.

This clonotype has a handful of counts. CDR3 protein: CASSQDLGVLVETQYF. In nucleotides, the CDR3 is TGCGCCAGCAGCCAAGATCTAGGGGTACTTGTCGAGACCCAGTACTTC. The chain employs TRBV4-1 and TRBJ2-5; tentative D call: TRBD1 (5 bases). Germline loops: CDR1 MGHRA, CDR2 YSYEKL. The CDR3 has 16 residues. V lost 0 bases and J 5 bases, leaving 16 bases between the germline ends.

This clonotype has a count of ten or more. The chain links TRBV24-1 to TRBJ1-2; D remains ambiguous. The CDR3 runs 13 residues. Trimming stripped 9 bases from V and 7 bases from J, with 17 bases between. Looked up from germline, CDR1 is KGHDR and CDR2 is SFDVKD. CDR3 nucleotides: TGTGCCACCTCACCTGGACGGGCGGCTGGCTACACCTTC. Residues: CATSPGRAAGYTF.

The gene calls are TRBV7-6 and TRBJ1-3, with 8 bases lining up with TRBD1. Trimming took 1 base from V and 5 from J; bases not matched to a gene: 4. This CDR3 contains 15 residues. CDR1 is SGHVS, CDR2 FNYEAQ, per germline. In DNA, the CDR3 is TGTGCCAGCAGCTTAGATCCAGGGGGCAGAAACACCATATATTTT. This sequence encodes CASSLDPGGRNTIYF.

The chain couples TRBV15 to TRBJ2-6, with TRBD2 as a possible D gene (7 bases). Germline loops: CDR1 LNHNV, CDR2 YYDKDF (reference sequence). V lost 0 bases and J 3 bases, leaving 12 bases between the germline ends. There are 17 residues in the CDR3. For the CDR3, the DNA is TGTGCCACCAGCAGAGATCGGGGGGCTGGTGGGGCCAACGTCCTGACTTTC. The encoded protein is CATSRDRGAGGANVLTF.

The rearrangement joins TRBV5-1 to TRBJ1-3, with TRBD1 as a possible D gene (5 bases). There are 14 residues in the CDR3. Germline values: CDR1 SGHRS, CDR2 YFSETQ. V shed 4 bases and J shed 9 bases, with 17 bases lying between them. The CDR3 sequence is CASSGGTAGATIYF. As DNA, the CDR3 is TGCGCCAGCAGCGGCGGGACCGCCGGAGCCACCATATATTTT.

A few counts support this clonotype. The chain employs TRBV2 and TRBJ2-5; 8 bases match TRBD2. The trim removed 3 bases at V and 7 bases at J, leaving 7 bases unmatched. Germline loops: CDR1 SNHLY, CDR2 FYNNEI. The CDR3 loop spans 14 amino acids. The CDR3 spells CASSDGAGEGTQYF. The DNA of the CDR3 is TGTGCCAGCAGTGACGGAGCGGGGGAAGGGACCCAGTACTTC.

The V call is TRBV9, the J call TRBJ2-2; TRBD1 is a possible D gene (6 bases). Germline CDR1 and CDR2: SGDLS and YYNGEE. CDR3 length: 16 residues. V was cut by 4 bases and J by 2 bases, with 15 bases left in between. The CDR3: CASSFGRGGNTGELFF. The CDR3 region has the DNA TGTGCCAGCAGCTTCGGGCGAGGGGGTAACACCGGGGAGCTGTTTTTT. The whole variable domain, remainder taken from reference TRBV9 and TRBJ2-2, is DSGVTQTPKHLITATGQRVTLRCSPRSGDLSVYWYQQSLDQGLQFLIQYYNGEERAKGNILERFSAQQFPDLHSELNLSSLELGDSALYFCASSFGRGGNTGELFFGEGSRLTVL.

The CDR3 region is CASSSGNLYEQYF. The CDR3 nucleotides are TGTGCCAGCAGCAGCGGGAACCTATACGAGCAGTACTTC. The chain carries TRBV9 and TRBJ2-7; TRBD2 matches at 7 bases. V gave up 4 bases and J gave up 4 bases; unmatched junction bases: 5. Germline V gene sequence: CDR1 SGDLS, CDR2 YYNGEE. The CDR3 totals 13 residues. Full variable domain (missing parts from reference TRBV9 and TRBJ2-7): DSGVTQTPKHLITATGQRVTLRCSPRSGDLSVYWYQQSLDQGLQFLIQYYNGEERAKGNILERFSAQQFPDLHSELNLSSLELGDSALYFCASSSGNLYEQYFGPGTRLTVT.

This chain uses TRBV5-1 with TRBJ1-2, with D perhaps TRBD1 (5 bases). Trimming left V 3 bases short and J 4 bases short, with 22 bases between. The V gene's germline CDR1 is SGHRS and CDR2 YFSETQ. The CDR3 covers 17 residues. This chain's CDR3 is CASSSLAGTSRTYGYTF. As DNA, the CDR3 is TGCGCCAGCAGCTCCTTGGCGGGGACCTCAAGGACCTATGGCTACACCTTC.

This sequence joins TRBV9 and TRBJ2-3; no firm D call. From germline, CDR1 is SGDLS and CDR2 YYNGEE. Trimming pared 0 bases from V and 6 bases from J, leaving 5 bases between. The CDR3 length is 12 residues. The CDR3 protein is CASSVATDTQYF. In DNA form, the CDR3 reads TGTGCCAGCAGCGTAGCTACGGATACGCAGTATTTT.

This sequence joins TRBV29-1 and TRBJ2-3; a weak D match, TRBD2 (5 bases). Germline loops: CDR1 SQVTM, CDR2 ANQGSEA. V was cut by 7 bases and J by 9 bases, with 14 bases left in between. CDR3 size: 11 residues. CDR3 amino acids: CSATPPGTQYF. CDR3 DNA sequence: TGCAGCGCGACTCCCCCGGGGACGCAGTATTTT.

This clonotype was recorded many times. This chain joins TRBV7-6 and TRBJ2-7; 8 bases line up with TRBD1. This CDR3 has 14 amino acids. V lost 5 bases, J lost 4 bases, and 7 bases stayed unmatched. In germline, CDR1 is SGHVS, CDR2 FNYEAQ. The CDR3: CASSEGQVEYEQYF. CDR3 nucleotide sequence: TGTGCCAGCAGCGAGGGACAGGTAGAGTACGAGCAGTACTTC.

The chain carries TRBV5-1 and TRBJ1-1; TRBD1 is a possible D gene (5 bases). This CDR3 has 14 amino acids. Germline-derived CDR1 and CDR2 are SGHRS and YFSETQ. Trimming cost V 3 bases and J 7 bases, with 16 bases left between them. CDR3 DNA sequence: TGCGCCAGCAGCTACCGACAAGGGACGGTTGAAGCTTTCTTT. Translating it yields CASSYRQGTVEAFF.